This T cell receptor beta chain was found in a study of human T cells and chemical hapten exposure. TCRdb used MiXCR to reprocess the RACE reads, holding one entry per CDR3 protein. The table shows under 90,000 distinct CDR3 sequences, with 8.6% occurring only once. V shed 0 bases and J shed 3 bases, with 14 bases lying between them. Germline V gene sequence: CDR1 LGHNA, CDR2 YNFKEQ. The CDR3 runs to 16 residues. The time point: healthy volunteer bleed at 6 weeks. The study extracted total RNA from unfractionated whole blood. This chain connects TRBV4-2 to TRBJ1-2; D possibly corresponds to TRBD1 (5 bases). The source of this sequence is a male donor in good health. Some clones in this sample may be carry-over from other donors' samples. Sequencing was done on a sample of whole blood. In nucleotides, the CDR3 is TGTGCCAGCAGCCAAGAGGGACGGGTTTTTTACTATGGCTACACCTTC. It specifies CASSQEGRVFYYGYTF.